This T cell receptor (beta chain) emerged from a study of OX40 agonist ivuxolimab in advanced cancers. The repertoire was sequenced with immunoSEQ multiplex PCR; TCRdb's copy has only in-frame clones and lacks some. The data contain approximately 77,000 clones, more than 70% of them seen just once; the ten biggest clones take up around 2%. There are 15 residues in the CDR3. Germline loops: CDR1 SGHDT, CDR2 YYEEEE. V lost 3 bases and J lost 4, with 16 bases in between. Whole-study results and caveats: More expanded clones were found, on average, in CD8+ than in CD4+ T cells.

With respect to this clone: Antigen unknown.

The chain joins TRBV5-6 to TRBJ1-1; weak D call: TRBD1 (6 bases). Sequenced material: CD4+ or CD8+ T cells sorted from blood, taken in a trial of the OX40 agonist ivuxolimab. The sequence was obtained from an adult with an advanced solid tumor such as melanoma, head and neck, liver or kidney cancer. This CDR3 reads CASSYWTAGGTEAFF. In DNA, the CDR3 is TGTGCCAGCAGCTACTGGACAGCCGGGGGCACTGAAGCTTTCTTT.